One and the same sample provided the 30 T cell receptor beta chains below, sequenced in a study of lymphopenia after photon versus proton radiotherapy. Profiled with immunoSEQ multiplex PCR; TCRdb holds only in-frame clones, not every one. The repertoire holds around 150,000 clones, with roughly nine tenths as singletons. The material was peripheral blood, obtained from a patient treated with photon-based radiotherapy. The receptor source for this set is a man aged 45-65 years with gastric cancer.

The chain employs TRBV6-5 and TRBJ2-7; 8 bases align to TRBD2. The trim removed 7 bases at V and 1 base at J, leaving 6 bases unmatched. Germline V gene lookup returns CDR1 MNHEY and CDR2 SVGAGI. This CDR3 contains 14 residues. The CDR3 DNA is TGTGCCAGCAAGCTGACTAGCGCGTCCTACGAGCAGTACTTC. It is translated as CASKLTSASYEQYF.

V usage is TRBV28 and J usage is TRBJ2-3; weak D call: TRBD2 (6 bases). V dropped 4 bases and J dropped 2 bases, with 10 bases sitting between them. Germline V CDR1 and CDR2: MDHEN, SYDVKM. There are 14 residues in the CDR3. This chain's CDR3 is CASSSGGYTDTQYF. The DNA of the CDR3 is TGTGCCAGCAGTTCCGGAGGGTACACAGATACGCAGTATTTT.

To note about this clone: A junction end diverges from the germline sequence, so it may reflect a read error. The chain joins TRBV6-1 to TRBJ1-5; no definite D call. This CDR3 contains 14 residues. Germline loops: CDR1 MNHNS, CDR2 SASEGT. The CDR3 is CASREVYSNQPQHF. CDR3 in DNA: TGTGCCAGCAGGGAAGTTTATAGCAATCAGCCCCAGCATTTT.

The chain couples TRBV6-5 to TRBJ2-7; TRBD1 might be the D (7 bases). The CDR3 spans 15 residues. V was cut by 4 bases and J by 3 bases, with 16 bases left in between. Germline V CDR1 and CDR2: MNHEY, SVGAGI. CDR3 sequence (DNA): TGTGCCAGCAGTTCCGCAGGGGGAGGATTCTACGAGCAGTACTTC. Encoded protein: CASSSAGGGFYEQYF.

The chain has TRBV30 and TRBJ2-2; 10 positions agree with TRBD1. The CDR3 is 15 residues long. In germline, CDR1 is GTSNPN, CDR2 SVGIG (reference sequence). V shed 8 bases and J 4 bases; nucleotides not matched to a gene: 10. CDR3 nucleotides: TGTGCCCGCCAGACAGGGGGCCGCGGCACCGGGGAGCTGTTTTTT. It specifies CARQTGGRGTGELFF. The whole variable domain, remainder taken from reference TRBV30 and TRBJ2-2, is SQTIHQWPATLVQPVGSPLSLECTVEGTSNPNLYWYRQAAGRGLQLLFYSVGIGQISSEVPQNLSASRPQDRQFILSSKKLLLSDSGFYLCARQTGGRGTGELFFGEGSRLTVL.

For the CDR3, the DNA is TGTGCCAGCAGCGCGGACAGGCGCGTGCCCCAGCATTTT. Its protein product is CASSADRRVPQHF. The chain couples TRBV11-2 to TRBJ1-5, with TRBD1 matching over 7 bases. Looked up from germline, CDR1 is SGHAT and CDR2 is FQNNGV. V lost 5 bases to trimming and J lost 9 bases; unmatched junction nucleotides: 7. The CDR3 consists of 13 residues.

The chain recombines TRBV27 with TRBJ1-2; 7 bases are a match to TRBD1. CDR3 length equals 15 residues. CDR1 MNHEY and CDR2 SMNVEV come from the germline V gene (reference sequence). V dropped 8 bases and J dropped 6; count of bases not matched to a gene: 15. The CDR3 DNA reads as TGTGCCAGCTTAAGTACCGACAGGGTAGTTGATGGCTACACCTTC. Translation: CASLSTDRVVDGYTF.

The chain uses TRBV2 and TRBJ2-3; TRBD1 might be the D (5 bases). The CDR3 covers 17 residues. Germline CDR1 and CDR2: SNHLY and FYNNEI. Trimming removed 4 bases at V and 3 bases at J, with 20 bases between. The CDR3 region has the DNA TGTGCCAGCAGTGTTTATGTGGGCAGGGCGATTACAGATACGCAGTATTTT. Protein sequence: CASSVYVGRAITDTQYF.

The V and J genes are TRBV7-2 and TRBJ2-1; TRBD1 aligns across 9 bases. This CDR3 spans 15 amino acids. V lost 5 bases to trimming and J lost 5 bases; unmatched junction nucleotides: 7. Per the germline V gene, CDR1 is SGHTA and CDR2 is FQGNSA. The CDR3 sequence is CASSHRDRVDNEQFF. For the CDR3, the DNA is TGTGCCAGCAGCCACCGGGACAGGGTCGACAATGAGCAGTTCTTC.

The chain links TRBV19 to TRBJ2-7; the D gene is possibly TRBD2 (5 bases). This CDR3 has 14 amino acids. With 5 bases removed from V and 3 bases from J, the gap between germline ends came to 14 bases. The germline V gene has CDR1 LNHDA and CDR2 SQIVND (reference sequence). CDR3 in amino acids: CASSQWEPLYEQYF. As DNA, the CDR3 is TGTGCCAGTAGTCAATGGGAGCCCCTCTACGAGCAGTACTTC.

The chain has TRBV5-4 and TRBJ2-3, with 9 bases that match TRBD1. Germline trimming cut 9 bases from V and 5 bases from J; bases unmatched to any gene: 7. The CDR3 has 13 amino acids. Germline V lookup: CDR1 SGHNT, CDR2 YYREEE (reference sequence). The CDR3 protein is CATHRGLGDTQYF. The CDR3 DNA follows: TGTGCCACCCACAGGGGGCTAGGAGATACGCAGTATTTT.

The chain joins TRBV6-1 to TRBJ2-2; D remains unclear. V lost 3 bases and J lost 4, with 9 bases in between. CDR1 and CDR2 (germline): MNHNS, SASEGT. This CDR3 comprises 14 residues. The CDR3 region has the DNA TGTGCCAGCAGTGATTTAGCCTCCACCGGGGAGCTGTTTTTT. Translating gives CASSDLASTGELFF.

This clone came up once. The chain carries TRBV15 and TRBJ2-5, with D tentatively TRBD2 (6 bases). V lost 1 base and J 5 bases, leaving 14 bases between the germline ends. Per germline, CDR1 LNHNV and CDR2 YYDKDF (reference sequence). The length of the CDR3 is 15 residues. This CDR3 is CATSRAGGRQETQYF. The CDR3 coding sequence is TGTGCCACCAGCAGAGCTGGAGGGAGACAGGAGACCCAGTACTTC.

The CDR3 loop reads CATSNERVVQETQYF. As DNA, the CDR3 is TGTGCCACCAGCAACGAAAGGGTAGTCCAAGAGACCCAGTACTTC. The rearrangement uses TRBV15 and TRBJ2-5; D uncertain. Trimming pared 4 bases from V and 1 base from J, leaving 13 bases between. The CDR3 length is 15 residues. Per the germline V gene, CDR1 is LNHNV and CDR2 is YYDKDF (reference sequence).

The table lists this clone with a count of one. The chain joins TRBV5-1 to TRBJ2-2; 14 bases fit TRBD2. The CDR3 runs 17 residues. The V gene's germline CDR1 is SGHRS and CDR2 YFSETQ. Unmatched junction bases numbered 6, after V lost 4 bases and J lost 4 bases. CDR3 sequence reads: CASSQGLAGEVTGELFF. CDR3 bases: TGCGCCAGCAGCCAGGGACTAGCGGGAGAGGTCACCGGGGAGCTGTTTTTT.

The gene calls are TRBV21-1 and TRBJ1-1. TRBV21-1 is annotated as a pseudogene. The CDR3 consists of 16 residues. The CDR3 region has the DNA TGTGCCAGCACCAATGGGAGGGGCGACAATTACACTGAAGCTTTCTTT. Translated, it gives CASTNGRGDNYTEAFF.

The V gene is TRBV28, the J gene TRBJ1-2; unclear D gene. Germline V lookup: CDR1 MDHEN, CDR2 SYDVKM. There are 12 residues in the CDR3. The ends were cut back, 3 bases at V and 4 bases at J, with 6 bases in the middle. The CDR3 bases are TGTGCCAGCAGTTTGTCGGCCTATGGCTACACCTTC. Residues: CASSLSAYGYTF.

This sequence joins TRBV9 and TRBJ1-2; perhaps TRBD1 as D (6 bases). CDR1 is SGDLS, CDR2 YYNGEE, per germline. The CDR3 has 16 amino acids. Trimming removed 0 bases at V and 4 bases at J, with 16 bases between. The CDR3 DNA reads as TGTGCCAGCAGCGTAGAGGCCGTGGACAGAGTCTATGGCTACACCTTC. Encoded protein: CASSVEAVDRVYGYTF.

The chain links TRBV7-2 to TRBJ1-2; no clear D. CDR3 length: 16 residues. The ends were cut back, 1 base at V and 4 bases at J, with 16 bases in the middle. The germline V gene encodes CDR1 SGHTA and CDR2 FQGNSA. The CDR3 protein is CASSLESSTGVYGYTF. The CDR3, as DNA: TGTGCCAGCAGCTTAGAGTCCTCAACTGGGGTCTATGGCTACACCTTC.

The chain joins TRBV11-2 to TRBJ2-3; D gene uncertain. Germline V gene data show CDR1 as SGHAT and CDR2 as FQNNGV. The CDR3 runs 12 residues. V was clipped by 5 bases and J by 5 bases, with 8 bases between them. CDR3 sequence (DNA): TGTGCCAGCAGCCCCGGTGGAGATACGCAGTATTTT. Amino acids: CASSPGGDTQYF.

The CDR3 region is CASSLTQGVYGYTF. The CDR3, as DNA: TGTGCCAGCAGTTTGACCCAGGGGGTCTATGGCTACACCTTC. This rearrangement joins TRBV28 to TRBJ1-2; 7 bases match TRBD1. Per germline, CDR1 MDHEN and CDR2 SYDVKM. J was trimmed by 4 bases and V by 3 bases; bases with no gene match: 5. This CDR3 region has 14 residues.

The chain has TRBV11-1 and TRBJ1-2; D ambiguous. V lost 5 bases to trimming and J lost 3 bases, with 10 bases between them. This CDR3 region has 13 residues. Germline CDR1 SGHAT, CDR2 FQDESV (reference sequence). In DNA, the CDR3 is TGTGCCAGCAGCCGCGGCCTTGACTATGGCTACACCTTC. Translating it yields CASSRGLDYGYTF. The complete variable domain, with remaining parts taken from reference TRBV11-1 and TRBJ1-2, reads EAEVAQSPRYKITEKSQAVAFWCDPISGHATLYWYRQILGQGPELLVQFQDESVVDDSQLPKDRFSAERLKGVDSTLKIQPAELGDSAMYLCASSRGLDYGYTFGSGTRLTVV.

This sequence joins TRBV5-1 and TRBJ1-4; TRBD1 matches at 11 bases. Germline V lookup: CDR1 SGHRS, CDR2 YFSETQ. Trimming cost V 4 bases and J 5 bases; bases outside gene matches: 10. The CDR3 covers 17 residues. CDR3 protein: CASSRTGGSSLNEKLFF. As DNA, the CDR3 is TGCGCCAGCAGCCGGACAGGGGGCTCTTCATTGAATGAAAAACTGTTTTTT. Based on the CDR3 plus reference TRBV5-1 and TRBJ1-4, the full variable domain is KAGVTQTPRYLIKTRGQQVTLSCSPISGHRSVSWYQQTPGQGLQFLFEYFSETQRNKGNFPGRFSGRQFSNSRSEMNVSTLELGDSALYLCASSRTGGSSLNEKLFFGSGTQLSVL.

The J gene is TRBJ2-5, the V gene TRBV14; 7 bases are a match to TRBD1. The CDR3 is 17 amino acids. V dropped 4 bases and J dropped 5; count of bases not matched to a gene: 16. The germline V gene has CDR1 SGHDN and CDR2 FVKESK. The CDR3 nucleotides read TGTGCCAGCAGCCGAAATATAGGACAGGACGAGTGGGAGACCCAGTACTTC. Its translation is CASSRNIGQDEWETQYF.

The chain links TRBV5-4 to TRBJ1-2; a weak D match, TRBD1 (5 bases). CDR1 and CDR2 from the germline V gene are SGHNT and YYREEE (reference sequence). Trimming stripped 4 bases from V and 2 bases from J, with 12 bases between. CDR3 length: 14 residues. CDR3 coding DNA: TGTGCCAGCAGCATCCCGGGACCAAACTATGGCTACACCTTC. This codes for CASSIPGPNYGYTF.

With respect to this clone: The germline gene is not matched at one end of the junction; a read error may be the cause. The chain combines TRBV6-1 with TRBJ2-7, with D possibly TRBD1 on 5 matching bases. Germline loops: CDR1 MNHNS, CDR2 SASEGT. The length of the CDR3 is 13 residues. CDR3 amino acids: CASREDSYYEQYF. CDR3 bases: TGTGCCAGCAGGGAAGACAGTTACTACGAGCAGTACTTC.

The V and J genes are TRBV23-1 and TRBJ2-1, with D possibly being TRBD2 (6 bases). TRBV23-1 carries the ORF label, with uncertain function. V lost 4 bases and J lost 2, with 18 bases in between. The CDR3 contains 17 residues. The DNA of the CDR3 is TGCGCCAGCAGTCTTGGTAATTGGCGGGGAACCTACAATGAGCAGTTCTTC. As protein: CASSLGNWRGTYNEQFF.

V gene TRBV10-1 combines with J gene TRBJ2-1; 7 bases align to TRBD1. Germline V gene sequence: CDR1 WNHNN, CDR2 SYGVQD (reference sequence). CDR3 length equals 15 residues. J lost 0 bases, V lost 3 bases, and 2 bases had no gene match. CDR3 amino acids: CASSEDRASYNEQFF. For the CDR3, the DNA is TGCGCCAGCAGTGAAGACAGGGCCTCCTACAATGAGCAGTTCTTC.

The V call is TRBV5-1, the J call TRBJ2-1; 8 positions agree with TRBD2. V lost 0 bases, J lost 9 bases, and 5 bases stayed unmatched. The length of the CDR3 is 14 residues. Germline CDR1 is SGHRS and CDR2 is YFSETQ. The CDR3 DNA reads TGCGCCAGCAGCTTGGCTCCGGGAGGGCTTGAGCAGTTCTTC. It encodes CASSLAPGGLEQFF.

V gene TRBV4-2 combines with J gene TRBJ1-4; 9 bases match TRBD1. The CDR3 spans 15 residues. Germline CDR1 LGHNA, CDR2 YNFKEQ. V lost 4 bases to trimming and J lost 1 base; unmatched junction nucleotides: 1. DNA of the CDR3: TGTGCCAGCAGCCCGACAGGGGGAACTAATGAAAAACTGTTTTTT. This encodes CASSPTGGTNEKLFF.